This T cell receptor beta chain was found in a study of T cell responses to AZD1222 COVID-19 vaccine. CDR3 length: 15 amino acids. Germline CDR1 reads SGHRS; CDR2 reads YFSETQ. The V and J ends lost 1 base and 4 bases respectively, with 14 bases between them. The repertoire was sequenced with immunoSEQ multiplex PCR; TCRdb's copy has only in-frame clones and lacks some. This repertoire shows approximately 100,000 clones, roughly nine tenths found once; its top ten account for approximately 4.8%. The chain joins TRBV5-1 to TRBJ1-1; no clear D. The sequence was obtained from an adult in good health. Source: peripheral blood, taken on day 0 of AZD1222 vaccination. CDR3 in DNA: TGCGCCAGCAGCTTGAGCGGGCAAAAGGGCACTGAAGCTTTCTTT. Amino acids: CASSLSGQKGTEAFF.